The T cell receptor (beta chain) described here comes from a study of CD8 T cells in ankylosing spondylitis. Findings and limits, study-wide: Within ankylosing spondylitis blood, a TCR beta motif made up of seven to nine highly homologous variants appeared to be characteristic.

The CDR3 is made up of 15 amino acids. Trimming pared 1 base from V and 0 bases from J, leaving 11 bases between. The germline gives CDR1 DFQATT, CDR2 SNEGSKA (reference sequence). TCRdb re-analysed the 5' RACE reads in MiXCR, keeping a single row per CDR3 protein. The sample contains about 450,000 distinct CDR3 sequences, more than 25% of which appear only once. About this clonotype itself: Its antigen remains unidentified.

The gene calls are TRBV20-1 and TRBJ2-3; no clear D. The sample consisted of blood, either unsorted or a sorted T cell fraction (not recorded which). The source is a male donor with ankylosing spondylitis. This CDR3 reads CSARAPARSTDTQYF. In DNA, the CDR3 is TGCAGTGCTAGAGCTCCGGCACGAAGCACAGATACGCAGTATTTT.